This is a list of T cell receptor beta chains from one sample in a study of control samples from healthy donors and cancer patients. TCRdb's table, derived via immunoSEQ multiplex PCR, lists solely in-frame clones and lacks some. The table shows about 170,000 clones, with just under 95% occurring only once. Sequenced sample: blood. These TCRs come from a woman between 55 and 75 years old in good health. CDR3s include the opening cysteine and the closing phenylalanine or tryptophan. A D gene is named only where the DNA matches it firmly.

v_gene: TRBV7-2; j_gene: TRBJ2-1; d_gene: .; CDR3aa: CASSLAQDYNEQFF; CDR3nt: TGTGCCAGCAGCTTAGCCCAGGACTACAATGAGCAGTTCTTC
v_gene: TRBV6-5; j_gene: TRBJ1-1; d_gene: TRBD1; CDR3aa: CASRGQGWTEAFF; CDR3nt: TGTGCCAGCAGGGGACAGGGGTGGACTGAAGCTTTCTTT
v_gene: TRBV5-8; j_gene: TRBJ1-3; d_gene: .; CDR3aa: CASSRHGNTIYF; CDR3nt: TGTGCCAGCAGTCGCCATGGAAACACCATATATTTT
v_gene: TRBV27; j_gene: TRBJ1-2; d_gene: TRBD1; CDR3aa: CASSADRGGFGYTF; CDR3nt: TGTGCCAGCAGTGCGGACAGGGGGGGCTTTGGCTACACCTTC
v_gene: TRBV10-3; j_gene: TRBJ1-2; d_gene: .; CDR3aa: CAISEGEYGYTF; CDR3nt: TGTGCCATCAGTGAGGGGGAGTATGGCTACACCTTC
v_gene: TRBV11-2; j_gene: TRBJ1-3; d_gene: .; CDR3aa: CASSKDSGNTIYF; CDR3nt: TGTGCCAGCAGCAAGGACTCTGGAAACACCATATATTTT
v_gene: TRBV6-4; j_gene: TRBJ2-3; d_gene: TRBD1; CDR3aa: CASSLQGEGGTDTQYF; CDR3nt: TGTGCCAGCAGTCTCCAGGGGGAAGGAGGCACAGATACGCAGTATTTT
v_gene: TRBV7-4; j_gene: TRBJ1-4; d_gene: .; CDR3aa: CASSLDYSRINEKLFF; CDR3nt: TGTGCCAGCAGCTTGGACTACAGCAGAATTAATGAAAAACTGTTTTTT
v_gene: TRBV18; j_gene: TRBJ2-3; d_gene: .; CDR3aa: CASSPGISTDTQYF; CDR3nt: TGTGCCAGCTCACCAGGTATTAGCACAGATACGCAGTATTTT
v_gene: TRBV27; j_gene: TRBJ2-7; d_gene: TRBD2; CDR3aa: CASSSRLKRGAYEQYF; CDR3nt: TGTGCCAGCAGTTCTAGACTAAAGCGGGGGGCCTACGAGCAGTACTTC
v_gene: TRBV6-5; j_gene: TRBJ2-3; d_gene: TRBD2; CDR3aa: CASTPTSGVTDTQYF; CDR3nt: TGTGCCAGCACCCCGACTAGCGGGGTAACAGATACGCAGTATTTT
v_gene: TRBV18; j_gene: TRBJ2-1; d_gene: .; CDR3aa: CASSPAAGLVNEQFF; CDR3nt: TGTGCCAGCTCACCAGCGGCAGGGCTGGTCAATGAGCAGTTCTTC
v_gene: TRBV6-1; j_gene: TRBJ1-2; d_gene: .; CDR3aa: CASSPQGRYGYTF; CDR3nt: TGTGCCAGCAGTCCCCAGGGGAGGTATGGCTACACCTTC
v_gene: TRBV29-1; j_gene: TRBJ2-7; d_gene: TRBD2; CDR3aa: CSVQPGGFDEQYF; CDR3nt: TGCAGCGTGCAACCGGGAGGGTTTGACGAGCAGTACTTC